A selection of T cell receptor beta chains follows, all from one sample in a study of blood T cell repertoires in COVID-19. Method: immunoSEQ multiplex PCR; TCRdb's copy keeps in-frame clones and lacks some. The table shows about 250,000 clones, with about 83% occurring only once. Sequenced material: peripheral blood. Every receptor here comes from a man aged 40-50 years with active or convalescent COVID-19. CDR3s include the opening cysteine and the closing phenylalanine or tryptophan. The order of the fields is clone size, D gene, V gene, J gene, CDR3 protein, CDR3 DNA. D genes are given only for firm matches. Only part of the rows carry a size: once, few, many, or a class if the clone is expanded.

.,.,TRBV19,TRBJ2-1,CASRTRDTSYNEQFF,TGTGCCAGTAGGACCCGGGACACATCCTACAATGAGCAGTTCTTC
.,.,TRBV5-1,TRBJ2-7,CASSPTSQSTYEQYF,TGCGCCAGCAGCCCAACATCACAGTCAACCTACGAGCAGTACTTC
.,.,TRBV11-2,TRBJ1-5,CASSPRTGSNQPQHF,TGTGCCAGCAGCCCACGGACTGGTAGCAATCAGCCCCAGCATTTT
.,TRBD2,TRBV7-9,TRBJ2-2,CASSVRLATNTGELFF,TGTGCCAGCAGCGTCCGACTAGCGACGAACACCGGGGAGCTGTTTTTT
.,.,TRBV2,TRBJ1-1,CATTPQGRMNTEAFF,TGTGCCACTACCCCTCAGGGGCGAATGAACACTGAAGCTTTCTTT
.,.,TRBV9,TRBJ1-1,CASSVVGAGFPNTEAFF,TGTGCCAGCAGCGTAGTGGGGGCAGGGTTCCCCAACACTGAAGCTTTCTTT
.,.,TRBV9,TRBJ1-1,CASSVDHRTEAFF,TGTGCCAGCAGCGTAGATCACCGGACTGAAGCTTTCTTT
.,TRBD2,TRBV19,TRBJ2-2,CASSMTSGGRGIGELFF,TGTGCCAGTAGTATGACTAGCGGGGGCCGCGGGATCGGGGAGCTGTTTTTT
.,TRBD1,TRBV6-5,TRBJ1-1,CASSYSGQANFEAFF,TGTGCCAGCAGTTACTCGGGACAGGCGAACTTTGAAGCTTTCTTT
.,.,TRBV5-6,TRBJ2-4,CASRKGLGTVLAKNIQYF,TGTGCCAGCAGGAAGGGACTGGGGACAGTATTAGCCAAAAACATTCAGTACTTC
.,TRBD2,TRBV10-2,TRBJ2-4,CASSESASSGRVHTMAKNIQYF,TGCGCCAGCAGTGAGTCGGCGAGTAGCGGGAGGGTACACACTATGGCCAAAAACATTCAGTACTTC
.,.,TRBV6-5,TRBJ1-4,CASSYSGGRGEKLFF,TGTGCCAGCAGTTACTCGGGAGGGAGAGGCGAAAAACTGTTTTTT
.,.,TRBV19,TRBJ2-1,CASSIGPSLPNEQFF,TGTGCCAGTAGTATAGGTCCCTCTCTACCCAATGAGCAGTTCTTC
.,.,TRBV20-1,TRBJ1-1,CSASMRGEAFF,TGCAGTGCTAGTATGAGAGGTGAAGCTTTCTTT
.,.,TRBV5-1,TRBJ2-7,CASSFGVGSAYEQYF,TGCGCCAGCAGCTTCGGGGTCGGGAGTGCCTACGAGCAGTACTTC
.,.,TRBV19,TRBJ2-1,CASSNPGTSNEQFF,TGTGCCAGTAGTAACCCCGGGACTTCGAATGAGCAGTTCTTC
.,.,TRBV12-3/TRBV12-4,TRBJ1-1,CASTRERNTEAFF,TGTGCCAGCACCCGGGAACGGAACACTGAAGCTTTCTTT
many,.,TRBV2,TRBJ2-2,CASSAHGQISTGELFF,TGTGCCAGCAGTGCCCACGGACAGATTTCTACCGGGGAGCTGTTTTTT
.,TRBD1,TRBV29-1,TRBJ1-1,CSVGQGMAEAFF,TGCAGCGTTGGACAGGGGATGGCTGAAGCTTTCTTT
.,TRBD1,TRBV27,TRBJ1-2,CASSGGQGGGYTF,TGTGCCAGCAGTGGGGGACAGGGGGGTGGCTACACCTTC
.,.,TRBV19,TRBJ1-4,CASSLAAEEEKLFF,TGTGCCAGTAGCCTGGCCGCCGAGGAGGAAAAACTGTTTTTT
.,TRBD2,TRBV10-2,TRBJ2-7,CASSEITGGPYEQYF,TGCGCCAGCAGTGAGATCACGGGGGGTCCCTACGAGCAGTACTTC
.,.,TRBV30,TRBJ2-2,CAWSSGAGTGELFF,TGTGCCTGGAGTTCAGGGGCGGGCACCGGGGAGCTGTTTTTT
.,TRBD2,TRBV5-4,TRBJ2-3,CASSRTSGGTDTQYF,TGTGCCAGCAGCCGGACTAGCGGTGGCACAGATACGCAGTATTTT
once,.,TRBV27,TRBJ2-3,CASSGGVQPTQYF,TGTGCCAGCAGCGGCGGGGTACAGCCGACGCAGTATTTT
once,TRBD1,TRBV19,TRBJ2-1,CASSTQGQGSGNEQFF,TGTGCCAGTAGTACCCAGGGACAGGGGTCTGGGAATGAGCAGTTCTTC